This paragraph reports one TCR beta chain. A much more abundant neighbour one base away suggests this may be a read error. Trimming took 5 bases from V and 5 from J; bases not matched to a gene: 8. Germline loops: CDR1 SGHTA, CDR2 FQGNSA. The CDR3 totals 14 residues. There were TCR beta CDR3 regions amplified from RNA transcripts. A set of HTBI primers served as the primers for a first-round RT-PCR of the TCR CDR3. TCRdb passed the multiplex PCR reads through MiXCR, listing each CDR3 protein once. This sample yields approximately 870,000 distinct CDR3 sequences, of which roughly 40% are seen a single time; around 9.3% belongs to the top ten. This specimen belongs to a study of T cells in Graves' hyperthyroidism and ophthalmopathy.

This TCR came from a man younger than 35 with Graves' hyperthyroidism. V is TRBV7-2 and J is TRBJ2-5; 7 positions match TRBD1. The sequenced sample was blood. CDR3 bases: TGTGCCAGCAGCGCCACCGACAGGGCGGAGACCCAGTACTTC. Protein sequence: CASSATDRAETQYF. The variable domain in full, completed from reference TRBV7-2 and TRBJ2-5, reads GAGVSQSPSNKVTEKGKDVELRCDPISGHTALYWYRQSLGQGLEFLIYFQGNSAPDKSGLPSDRFSAERTGGSVSTLTIQRTQQEDSAVYLCASSATDRAETQYFGPGTRLLVL.